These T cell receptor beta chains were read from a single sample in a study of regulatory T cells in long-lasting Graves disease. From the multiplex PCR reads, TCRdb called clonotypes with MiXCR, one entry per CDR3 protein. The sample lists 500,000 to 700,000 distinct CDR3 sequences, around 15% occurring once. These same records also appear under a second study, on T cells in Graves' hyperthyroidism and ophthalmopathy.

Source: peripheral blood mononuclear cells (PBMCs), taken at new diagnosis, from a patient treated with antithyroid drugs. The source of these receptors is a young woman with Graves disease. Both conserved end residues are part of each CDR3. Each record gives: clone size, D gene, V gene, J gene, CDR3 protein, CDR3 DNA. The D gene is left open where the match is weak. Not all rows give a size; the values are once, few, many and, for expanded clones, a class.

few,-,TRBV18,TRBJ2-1,CASSVRSSYNEQFF,TGTGCCAGCTCAGTAAGGAGCTCCTACAATGAGCAGTTCTTC
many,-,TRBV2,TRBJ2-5,CASSSVGTQYF,TGTGCCAGCAGTAGCGTCGGGACCCAGTACTTC
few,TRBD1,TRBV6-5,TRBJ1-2,CASSYSTGGGYTF,TGTGCCAGCAGTTACTCGACAGGGGGAGGCTACACCTTC
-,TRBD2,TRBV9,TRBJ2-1,CASSVEGTSGRNNEQFF,TGTGCCAGCAGCGTGGAAGGGACTAGCGGGAGAAACAATGAGCAGTTCTTC
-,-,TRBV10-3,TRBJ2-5,CAISGTSKTQYF,TGTGCCATCAGTGGCACTTCTAAGACCCAGTACTTC
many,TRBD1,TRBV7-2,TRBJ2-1,CASSHAQGAYNEQFF,TGTGCCAGCAGCCACGCGCAGGGGGCGTACAATGAGCAGTTCTTC
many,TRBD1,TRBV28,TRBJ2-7,CASSSYNTGGSGPEQYF,TGTGCCAGCAGCTCCTATAACACAGGGGGTAGCGGTCCCGAGCAGTACTTC
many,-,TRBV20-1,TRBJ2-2,CSARRGNTGELFF,TGCAGTGCTAGAAGGGGAAACACCGGGGAGCTGTTTTTT
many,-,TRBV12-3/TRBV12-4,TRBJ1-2,CASSNQGQGYTF,TGTGCCAGCAGCAACCAGGGGCAAGGCTACACCTTC
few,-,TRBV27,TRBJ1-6,CASSLSNSQASPLHF,TGTGCCAGCAGTTTATCGAATTCCCAGGCTTCACCCCTCCACTTT
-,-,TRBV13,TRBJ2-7,CASSLGRGLEQYF,TGTGCCAGCAGCTTAGGCCGGGGGCTCGAGCAGTACTTC
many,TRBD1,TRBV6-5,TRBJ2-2,CASSYPRDRDYTGELFF,TGTGCCAGCAGTTACCCCCGGGACAGGGATTACACCGGGGAGCTGTTTTTT
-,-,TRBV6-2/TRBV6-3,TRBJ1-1,CASSSPVGTEAFF,TGTGCCAGCAGTTCTCCAGTTGGGACTGAAGCTTTCTTT
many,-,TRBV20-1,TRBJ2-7,CSARSSSRGAHYEQYF,TGCAGTGCTAGATCATCTAGTCGGGGAGCCCACTACGAGCAGTACTTC
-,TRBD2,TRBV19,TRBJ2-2,CASKVGLASSGELFF,TGTGCCAGTAAGGTGGGACTAGCTTCATCCGGGGAGCTGTTTTTT
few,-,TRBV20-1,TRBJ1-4,CSATSSQSFNEKLFF,TGCAGTGCCACGTCCAGCCAATCCTTTAATGAAAAACTGTTTTTT
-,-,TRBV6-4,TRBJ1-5,CASSDFPDSNQPQHF,TGTGCCAGCAGTGATTTTCCGGATAGCAATCAGCCCCAGCATTTT
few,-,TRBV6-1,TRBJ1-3,CASRNHFILGF,TGTGCCAGCAGGAACCATTTCATCTTGGGCTTT
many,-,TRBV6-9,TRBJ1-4,CASSWGREKLFF,TGTGCCAGCAGTTGGGGGAGGGAAAAACTGTTTTTT
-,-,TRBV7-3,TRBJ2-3,CVSSFGPPDTQYF,TGCGTCAGCAGCTTCGGTCCGCCAGATACGCAGTATTTT
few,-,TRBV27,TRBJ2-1,CASTDYIRSPFF,TGTGCCAGCACTGATTATATTAGGAGCCCGTTCTTC
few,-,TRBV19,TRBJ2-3,CASSQNSGTDTQYF,TGTGCCAGTAGCCAAAACAGCGGCACAGATACGCAGTATTTT
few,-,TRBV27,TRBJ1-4,CASSSRINEKLFF,TGTGCCAGCAGTTCCCGGATTAATGAAAAACTGTTTTTT
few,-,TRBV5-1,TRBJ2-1,CASSRGPSNEQFF,TGCGCCAGCAGCCGAGGACCCAGCAATGAGCAGTTCTTC
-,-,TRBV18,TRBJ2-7,CASSDPPGNSYEQYF,TGTGCCAGCTCCGACCCCCCCGGAAACTCCTACGAGCAGTACTTC
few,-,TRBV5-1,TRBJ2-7,CASSRQGQYYEQYF,TGCGCCAGCAGCCGCCAGGGACAATACTACGAGCAGTACTTC